The 2 T cell receptor beta chains reported below all come from one sample, sequenced in a study of cytomegalovirus exposure and HLA in healthy donors. PCR primers comprised 60 Vbeta and 13 Jbeta primers. The repertoire was sequenced with immunoSEQ multiplex PCR; TCRdb's copy has only in-frame clones and lacks some. The sample records about 190,000 clones, approximately 90% being singletons. Input material: PBMCs. The receptor source for this set is a boy younger than 10 in good health and CMV-seronegative.

The chain uses TRBV30 and TRBJ1-6, with TRBD1 identical over 8 bases. The V gene's germline CDR1 is GTSNPN and CDR2 SVGIG (reference sequence). With V trimmed by 1 base and J by 7 bases, 6 bases remained unmatched. The CDR3 extends over 15 amino acids. The CDR3 sequence: CAWSARTGRNSPLHF. DNA for the CDR3: TGTGCCTGGAGTGCCCGGACAGGGCGGAATTCACCCCTCCACTTT.

The genes are TRBV7-3 and TRBJ1-2; D unresolved. Germline V gene sequence: CDR1 SGHTA, CDR2 FQGTGA. The CDR3 spans 13 residues. V was clipped by 4 bases and J by 8 bases, with 14 bases between them. The CDR3 nucleotides read TGTGCCAGCAGCTCCCGATCTGGCGGGGGCTACACCTTC. This encodes CASSSRSGGGYTF.